Each of the 6 T cell receptor beta chains below was sequenced from the same sample in a study of a mutant IDH1 vaccine in newly diagnosed glioma. Antigens for these TCRs are unknown. As for time point: week 5, during vaccination. Every vaccination contained 300 ug of the mutant IDH1 20-mer peptide and was paired with topical imiquimod. Profiled with immunoSEQ multiplex PCR; TCRdb holds only in-frame clones, not every one. In the table there are more than 25,000 clones, around 90% of which are singletons. The sample was PBMCs, taken from a glioma patient whose treatment included an IDH1 peptide vaccine. These receptors originate from a young man with glioma.

This rearrangement joins TRBV5-1 to TRBJ1-2; D gene ambiguous. The germline CDR1 and CDR2 sequences are SGHRS and YFSETQ. Trimming took off 0 bases at V and 2 bases at J, with 11 bases between the two ends. CDR3 length equals 15 residues. In DNA form, the CDR3 reads TGCGCCAGCAGCTTGGCCGGGGTATCGAACTATGGCTACACCTTC. It specifies CASSLAGVSNYGYTF.

The chain recombines TRBV4-1 with TRBJ2-1, with TRBD2 identical over 9 bases. Per the germline V gene, CDR1 is MGHRA and CDR2 is YSYEKL. This CDR3 region has 16 residues. After removal of 0 bases from V and 10 bases from J, the junction contained 10 bases not matched to a gene. The CDR3 bases are TGCGCCAGCAGCCAAGAAGAGGCGGGAGGGCCCCGGGAGCAGTTCTTC. Translating gives CASSQEEAGGPREQFF.

The chain carries TRBV4-1 and TRBJ2-7; D is unclear. This CDR3 comprises 13 residues. Between the trimmed V and J ends, which lost 2 bases and 8 bases, there was a span of 13 bases. The germline V gene has CDR1 MGHRA and CDR2 YSYEKL. The CDR3 protein is CASSQKMETKQYF. The CDR3 DNA reads as TGCGCCAGCAGCCAAAAAATGGAGACCAAGCAGTACTTC.

The chain employs TRBV5-1 and TRBJ2-7; 7 bases map to TRBD1. The germline V gene encodes CDR1 SGHRS and CDR2 YFSETQ. The CDR3 runs 16 residues. The junction had 12 bases not matched to a gene; V was cut back by 4 bases and J by 2 bases. The CDR3 sequence is CASSTGKRQGPYEQYF. The CDR3 region has the DNA TGCGCCAGCAGCACCGGAAAGAGACAGGGCCCCTACGAGCAGTACTTC.

The chain couples TRBV19 to TRBJ2-7, with 7 nucleotides matching TRBD1. The CDR3 spans 13 residues. With V trimmed by 10 bases and J by 1 base, 7 bases remained unmatched. CDR1 and CDR2 (germline): LNHDA, SQIVND (reference sequence). CDR3 sequence reads: CATNTGDSYEQYF. The CDR3 nucleotides are TGTGCCACTAACACAGGGGATTCCTACGAGCAGTACTTC.

The chain employs TRBV6-5 and TRBJ1-2; D unresolved. Per germline, CDR1 MNHEY and CDR2 SVGAGI. The CDR3 contains 13 residues. Trimming cost V 6 bases and J 4 bases, with 12 bases left between them. CDR3 region: CASRTTPPYGYTF. The CDR3 nucleotides are TGTGCCAGCAGAACGACACCTCCCTATGGCTACACCTTC.